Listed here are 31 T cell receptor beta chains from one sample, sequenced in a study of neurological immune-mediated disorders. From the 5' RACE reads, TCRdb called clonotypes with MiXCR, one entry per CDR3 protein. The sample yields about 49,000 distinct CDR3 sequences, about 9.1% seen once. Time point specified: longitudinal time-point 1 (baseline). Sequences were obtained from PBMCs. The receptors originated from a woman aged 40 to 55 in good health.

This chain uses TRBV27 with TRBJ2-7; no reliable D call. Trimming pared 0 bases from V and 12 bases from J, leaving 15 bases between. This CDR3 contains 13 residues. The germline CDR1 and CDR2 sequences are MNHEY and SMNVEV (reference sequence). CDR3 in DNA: TGTGCCAGCAGTTTATCGGTCCGAGGCGAACCGTACTTC. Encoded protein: CASSLSVRGEPYF.

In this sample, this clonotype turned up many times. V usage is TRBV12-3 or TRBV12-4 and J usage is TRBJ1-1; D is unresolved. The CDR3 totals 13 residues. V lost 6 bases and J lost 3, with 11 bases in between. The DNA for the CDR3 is TGTGCCAGCAGATTTCGAGCGTACACTGAAGCTTTCTTT. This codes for CASRFRAYTEAFF.

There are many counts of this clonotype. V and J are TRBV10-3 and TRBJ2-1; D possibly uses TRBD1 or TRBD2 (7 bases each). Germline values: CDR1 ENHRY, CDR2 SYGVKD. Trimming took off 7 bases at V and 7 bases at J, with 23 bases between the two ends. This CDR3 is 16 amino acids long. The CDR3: CAITSSGGGLSNEQFF. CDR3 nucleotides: TGTGCCATCACCTCCTCAGGGGGGGGGCTCTCAAATGAGCAGTTCTTC.

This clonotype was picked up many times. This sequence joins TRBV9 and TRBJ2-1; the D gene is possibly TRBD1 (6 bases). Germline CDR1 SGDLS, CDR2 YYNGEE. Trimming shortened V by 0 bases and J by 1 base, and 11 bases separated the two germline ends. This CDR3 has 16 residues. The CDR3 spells CASSVDITGSYNEQFF. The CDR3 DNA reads TGTGCCAGCAGCGTAGATATCACAGGGTCCTACAATGAGCAGTTCTTC.

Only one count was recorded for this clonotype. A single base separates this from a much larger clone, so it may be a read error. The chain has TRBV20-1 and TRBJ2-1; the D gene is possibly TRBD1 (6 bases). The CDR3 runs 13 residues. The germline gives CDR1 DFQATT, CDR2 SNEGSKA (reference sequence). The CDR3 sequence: CSASRDKINEPFF. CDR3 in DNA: TGCAGTGCTAGCCGGGACAAAATAAATGAGCCGTTCTTC.

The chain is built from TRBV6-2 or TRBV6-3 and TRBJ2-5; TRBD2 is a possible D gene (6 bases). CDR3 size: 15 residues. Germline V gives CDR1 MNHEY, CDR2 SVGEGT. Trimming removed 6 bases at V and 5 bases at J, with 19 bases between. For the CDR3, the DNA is TGTGCCAGCAGCCCCGTCGGCGGGGAGAGCGAGACCCAGTACTTC. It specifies CASSPVGGESETQYF.

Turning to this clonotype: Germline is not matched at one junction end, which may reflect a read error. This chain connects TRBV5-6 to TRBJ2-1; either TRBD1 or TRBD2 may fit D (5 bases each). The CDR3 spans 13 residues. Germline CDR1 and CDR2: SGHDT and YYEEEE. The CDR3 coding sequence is TGCGCCAGCAGCTTGGTGGGGGAATATGAGCGGTTCTTC. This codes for CASSLVGEYERFF. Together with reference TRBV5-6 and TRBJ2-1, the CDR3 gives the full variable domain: DAGVTQSPTHLIKTRGQQVTLRCSPKSGHDTVSWYQQALGQGPQFIFQYYEEEERQRGNFPDRFSGHQFPNYSSELNVNALLLGDSALYLCASSLVGEYERFFGPGTRLTVL.

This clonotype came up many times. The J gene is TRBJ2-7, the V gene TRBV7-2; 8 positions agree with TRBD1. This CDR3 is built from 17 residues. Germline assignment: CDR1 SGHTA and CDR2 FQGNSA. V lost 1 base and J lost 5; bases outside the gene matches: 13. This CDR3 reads CASSLVGGARGLDEQYF. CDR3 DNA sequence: TGTGCCAGCAGCTTAGTAGGAGGGGCCAGGGGGCTGGACGAGCAGTACTTC.

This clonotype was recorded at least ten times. In DNA form, the CDR3 reads TGTGCCAGCTCACCAGACGACAGGGTGGGCGGCTACACCTTC. This codes for CASSPDDRVGGYTF. J is TRBJ1-2 and V is TRBV18, with 7 bases lining up with TRBD1. CDR1 is KGHSH, CDR2 LQKENI, per germline. The CDR3 sequence is 14 residues long. The junction had 8 bases not matched to a gene; V was cut back by 2 bases and J by 8 bases. The whole variable domain, filled in from reference TRBV18 and TRBJ1-2, reads NAGVMQNPRHLVRRRGQEARLRCSPMKGHSHVYWYRQLPEEGLKFMVYLQKENIIDESGMPKERFSAEFPKEGPSILRIQQVVRGDSAAYFCASSPDDRVGGYTFGSGTRLTVV.

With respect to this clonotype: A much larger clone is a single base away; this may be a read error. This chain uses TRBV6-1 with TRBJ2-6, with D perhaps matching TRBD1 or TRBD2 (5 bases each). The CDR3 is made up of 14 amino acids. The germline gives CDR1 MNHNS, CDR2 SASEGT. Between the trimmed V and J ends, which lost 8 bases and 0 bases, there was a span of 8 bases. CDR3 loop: CASRDPSGANVLTF. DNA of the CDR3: TGTGCCAGCCGGGACCCCTCTGGGGCCAACGTCCTGACTTTC.

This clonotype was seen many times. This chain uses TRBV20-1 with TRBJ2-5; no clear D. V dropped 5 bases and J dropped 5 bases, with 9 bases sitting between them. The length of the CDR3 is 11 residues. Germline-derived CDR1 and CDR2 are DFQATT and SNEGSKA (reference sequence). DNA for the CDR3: TGCAGTGCTCCACTCAGGGAGACCCAGTACTTC. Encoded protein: CSAPLRETQYF.

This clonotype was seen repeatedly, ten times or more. CDR3 protein: CASSLWPISNYGYTF. The CDR3 coding sequence is TGTGCCAGCAGTTTATGGCCGATCTCTAACTATGGCTACACCTTC. The V gene is TRBV12-3 or TRBV12-4, the J gene TRBJ1-2; D uncertain. This CDR3 is built from 15 residues. V lost 2 bases and J 0 bases, leaving 10 bases between the germline ends.

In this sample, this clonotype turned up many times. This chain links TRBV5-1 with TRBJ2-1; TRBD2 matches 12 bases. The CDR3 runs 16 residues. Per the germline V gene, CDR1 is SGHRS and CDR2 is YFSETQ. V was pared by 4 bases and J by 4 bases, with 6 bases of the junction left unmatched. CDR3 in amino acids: CASSQTLAGGYNEQFF. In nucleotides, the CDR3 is TGCGCCAGCAGCCAGACCCTAGCGGGGGGGTACAATGAGCAGTTCTTC.

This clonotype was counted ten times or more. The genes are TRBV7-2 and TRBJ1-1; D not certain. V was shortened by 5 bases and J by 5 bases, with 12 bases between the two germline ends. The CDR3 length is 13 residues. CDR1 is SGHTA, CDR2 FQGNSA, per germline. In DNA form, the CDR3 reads TGTGCCAGCAGCCCCTCAAGGAGGACTGAAGCTTTCTTT. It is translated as CASSPSRRTEAFF. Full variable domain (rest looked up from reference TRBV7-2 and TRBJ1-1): GAGVSQSPSNKVTEKGKDVELRCDPISGHTALYWYRQSLGQGLEFLIYFQGNSAPDKSGLPSDRFSAERTGGSVSTLTIQRTQQEDSAVYLCASSPSRRTEAFFGQGTRLTVV.

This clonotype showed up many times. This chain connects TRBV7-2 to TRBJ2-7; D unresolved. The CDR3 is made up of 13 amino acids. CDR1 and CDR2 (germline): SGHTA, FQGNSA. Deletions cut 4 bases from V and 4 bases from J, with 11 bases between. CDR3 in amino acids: CASSSISEYEQYF. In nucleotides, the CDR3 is TGTGCCAGCAGCTCTATAAGCGAATACGAGCAGTACTTC. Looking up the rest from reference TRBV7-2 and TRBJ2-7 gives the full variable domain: GAGVSQSPSNKVTEKGKDVELRCDPISGHTALYWYRQSLGQGLEFLIYFQGNSAPDKSGLPSDRFSAERTGGSVSTLTIQRTQQEDSAVYLCASSSISEYEQYFGPGTRLTVT.

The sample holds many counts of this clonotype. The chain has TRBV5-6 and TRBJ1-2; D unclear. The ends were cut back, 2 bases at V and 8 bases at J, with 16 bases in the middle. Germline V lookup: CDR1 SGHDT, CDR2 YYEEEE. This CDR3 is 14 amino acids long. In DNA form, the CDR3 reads TGTGCCAGCAGCTTACTATCAGTCCGTCGGGGCTACACCTTC. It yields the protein CASSLLSVRRGYTF.

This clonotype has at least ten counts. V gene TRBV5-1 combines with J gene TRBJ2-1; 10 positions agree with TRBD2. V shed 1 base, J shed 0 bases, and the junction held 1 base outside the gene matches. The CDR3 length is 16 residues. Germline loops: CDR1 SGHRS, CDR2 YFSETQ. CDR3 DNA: TGCGCCAGCAGCTTGCCTAGCGGGAGCTCCTACAATGAGCAGTTCTTC. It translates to CASSLPSGSSYNEQFF. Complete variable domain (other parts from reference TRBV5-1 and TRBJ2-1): KAGVTQTPRYLIKTRGQQVTLSCSPISGHRSVSWYQQTPGQGLQFLFEYFSETQRNKGNFPGRFSGRQFSNSRSEMNVSTLELGDSALYLCASSLPSGSSYNEQFFGPGTRLTVL.

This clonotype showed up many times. The CDR3 bases are TGTGCCAGCAGCTTAACGACGGGGGAAGAGACCCAGTACTTC. Residues: CASSLTTGEETQYF. The chain uses TRBV7-9 and TRBJ2-5, with D possibly matching TRBD2 (6 bases). The CDR3 length is 14 residues. Germline values: CDR1 SEHNR, CDR2 FQNEAQ (reference sequence). Trimming took 2 bases from V and 3 from J, leaving 10 bases between them.

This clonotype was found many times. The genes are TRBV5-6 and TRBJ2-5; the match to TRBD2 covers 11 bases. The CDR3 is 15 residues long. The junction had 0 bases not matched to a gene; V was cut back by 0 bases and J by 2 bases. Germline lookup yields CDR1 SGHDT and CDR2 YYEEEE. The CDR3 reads CASSLGLAGQETQYF. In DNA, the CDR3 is TGTGCCAGCAGCTTGGGACTAGCGGGGCAAGAGACCCAGTACTTC.

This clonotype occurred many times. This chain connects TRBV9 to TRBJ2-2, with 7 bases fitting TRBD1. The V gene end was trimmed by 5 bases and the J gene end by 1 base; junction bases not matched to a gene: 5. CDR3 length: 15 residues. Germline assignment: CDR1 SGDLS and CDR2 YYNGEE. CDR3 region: CASSSRQGNTGELFF. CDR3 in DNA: TGTGCCAGCAGTTCTAGACAGGGGAACACCGGGGAGCTGTTTTTT.

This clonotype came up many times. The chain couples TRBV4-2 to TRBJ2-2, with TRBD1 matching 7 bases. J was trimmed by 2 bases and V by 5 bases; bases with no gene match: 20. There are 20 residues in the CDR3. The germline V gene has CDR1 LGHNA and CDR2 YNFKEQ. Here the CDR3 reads CASSASGQLEIISNTGELFF. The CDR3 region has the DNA TGTGCCAGCAGCGCGTCGGGACAGCTCGAGATTATTTCAAACACCGGGGAGCTGTTTTTT.

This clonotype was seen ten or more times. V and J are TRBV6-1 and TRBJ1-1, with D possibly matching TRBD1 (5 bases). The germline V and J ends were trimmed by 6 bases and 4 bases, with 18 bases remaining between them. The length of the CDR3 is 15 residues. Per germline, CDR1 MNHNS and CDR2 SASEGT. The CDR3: CASRDEGRGSTEAFF. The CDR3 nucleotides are TGTGCCAGCAGGGACGAAGGGAGGGGTTCCACTGAAGCTTTCTTT.

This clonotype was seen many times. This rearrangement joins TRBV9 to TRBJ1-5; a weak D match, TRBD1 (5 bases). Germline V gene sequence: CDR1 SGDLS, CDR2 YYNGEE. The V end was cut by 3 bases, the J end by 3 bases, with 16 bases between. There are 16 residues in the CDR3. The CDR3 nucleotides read TGTGCCAGCAGCGCAGGGCAGCTGGGCATCAATCAGCCCCAGCATTTT. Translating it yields CASSAGQLGINQPQHF.

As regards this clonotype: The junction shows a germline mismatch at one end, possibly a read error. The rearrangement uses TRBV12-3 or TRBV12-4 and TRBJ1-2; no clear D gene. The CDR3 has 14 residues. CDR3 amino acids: CASCRERVNYGYTF. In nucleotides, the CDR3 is TGTGCCAGCTGTCGCGAGAGAGTTAACTATGGATACACCTTC.

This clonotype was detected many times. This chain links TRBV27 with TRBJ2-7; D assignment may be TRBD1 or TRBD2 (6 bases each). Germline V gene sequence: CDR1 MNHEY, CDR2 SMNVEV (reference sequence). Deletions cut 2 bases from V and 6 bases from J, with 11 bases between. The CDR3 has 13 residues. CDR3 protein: CASSLSRGGEQYF. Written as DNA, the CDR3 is TGTGCCAGCAGTTTAAGCAGGGGAGGCGAGCAGTACTTC.

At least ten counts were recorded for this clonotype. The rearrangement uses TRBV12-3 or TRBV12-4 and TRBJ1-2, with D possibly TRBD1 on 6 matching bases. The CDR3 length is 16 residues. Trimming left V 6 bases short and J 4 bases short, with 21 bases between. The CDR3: CASRRSQGLWGYGYTF. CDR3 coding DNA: TGTGCCAGCAGACGATCCCAGGGGCTCTGGGGCTATGGCTACACCTTC.

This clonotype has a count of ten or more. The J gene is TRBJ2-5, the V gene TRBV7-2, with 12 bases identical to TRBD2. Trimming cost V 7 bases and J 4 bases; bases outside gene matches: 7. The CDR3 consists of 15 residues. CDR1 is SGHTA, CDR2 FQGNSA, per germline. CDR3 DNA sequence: TGTGCCAGCACGCGGACTAGCGGGAATTCAGAGACCCAGTACTTC. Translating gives CASTRTSGNSETQYF.

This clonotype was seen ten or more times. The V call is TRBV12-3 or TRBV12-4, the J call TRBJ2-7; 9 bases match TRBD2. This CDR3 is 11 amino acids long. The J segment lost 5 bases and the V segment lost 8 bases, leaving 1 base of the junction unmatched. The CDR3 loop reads CASAGGDEQYF. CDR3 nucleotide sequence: TGTGCCAGCGCGGGGGGGGACGAGCAGTACTTC.

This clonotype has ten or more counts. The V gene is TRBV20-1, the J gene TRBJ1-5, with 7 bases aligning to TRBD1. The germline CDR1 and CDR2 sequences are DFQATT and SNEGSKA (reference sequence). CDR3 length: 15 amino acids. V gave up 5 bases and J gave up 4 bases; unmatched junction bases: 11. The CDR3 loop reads CSAGGYYRGNQPQHF. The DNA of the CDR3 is TGCAGTGCTGGGGGGTATTACAGGGGAAATCAGCCCCAGCATTTT.

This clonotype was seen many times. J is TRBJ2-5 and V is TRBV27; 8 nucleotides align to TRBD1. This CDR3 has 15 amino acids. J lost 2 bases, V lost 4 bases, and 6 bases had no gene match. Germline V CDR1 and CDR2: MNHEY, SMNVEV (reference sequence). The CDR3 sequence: CASSSHGTGQETQYF. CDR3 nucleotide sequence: TGTGCCAGCAGTTCCCACGGGACAGGTCAAGAGACCCAGTACTTC.

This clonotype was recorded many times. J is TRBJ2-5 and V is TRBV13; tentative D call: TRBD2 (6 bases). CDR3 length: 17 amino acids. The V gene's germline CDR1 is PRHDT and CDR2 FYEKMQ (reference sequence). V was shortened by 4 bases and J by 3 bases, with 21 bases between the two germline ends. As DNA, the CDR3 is TGTGCCAGCAGCTCGACTAGTTATCTGGATCATGAAGAGACCCAGTACTTC. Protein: CASSSTSYLDHEETQYF.